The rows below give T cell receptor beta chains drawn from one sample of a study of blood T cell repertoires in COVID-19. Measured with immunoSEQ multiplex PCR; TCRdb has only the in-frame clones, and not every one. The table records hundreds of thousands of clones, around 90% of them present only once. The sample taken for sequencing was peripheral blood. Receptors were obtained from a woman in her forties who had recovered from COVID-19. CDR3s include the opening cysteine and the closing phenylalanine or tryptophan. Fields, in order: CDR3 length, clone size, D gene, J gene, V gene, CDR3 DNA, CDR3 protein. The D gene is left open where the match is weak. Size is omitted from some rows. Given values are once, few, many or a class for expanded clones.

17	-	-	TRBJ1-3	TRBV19	TGTGCCAGTAGTCCTGCTGGAAGGGGCCTCTTTGGAAACACCATATATTTT	CASSPAGRGLFGNTIYF
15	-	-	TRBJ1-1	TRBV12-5	TGTGCTAGTGGTTTGGCCCCCGGGGTGAACACTGAAGCTTTCTTT	CASGLAPGVNTEAFF
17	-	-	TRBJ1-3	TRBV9	TGTGCCAGCAGCGTAGGGTCAGGGCGCCTCTCTGGAAACACCATATATTTT	CASSVGSGRLSGNTIYF
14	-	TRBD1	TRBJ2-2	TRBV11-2	TGTGCCAGCAGCCCCGGGACAGGGGCCGGGGAGCTGTTTTTT	CASSPGTGAGELFF
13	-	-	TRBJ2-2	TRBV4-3	TGCGCCAGCAGCCAAGATAGCGGCGGGGAGCTGTTTTTT	CASSQDSGGELFF
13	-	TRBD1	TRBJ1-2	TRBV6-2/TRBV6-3	TGTGCCAGCAGTACCCAGGGGGCGTGGGGCTACACCTTC	CASSTQGAWGYTF
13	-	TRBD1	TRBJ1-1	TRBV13	TGTGCCAGCAGCTCCAGGGGACAGGGAGTGGCTTTCTTT	CASSSRGQGVAFF
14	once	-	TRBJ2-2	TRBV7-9	TGTGCCAGCAGCTTATTTGGTTCGGCCGGGGAGCTGTTTTTT	CASSLFGSAGELFF
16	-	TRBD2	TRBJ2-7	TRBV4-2	TGTGCCAGCAGAAAAGGGGTCGCGGGAGCGCCCTACGAGCAGTACTTC	CASRKGVAGAPYEQYF
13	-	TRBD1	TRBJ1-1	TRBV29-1	TGCAGCGCCCGGACAGGGGGCAAGGCTGAAGCTTTCTTT	CSARTGGKAEAFF
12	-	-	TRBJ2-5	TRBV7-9	TGTGCCAGCAGCTTAGAGGGGTCCTGGGGGGACTTC	CASSLEGSWGDF
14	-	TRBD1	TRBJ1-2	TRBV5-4	TGTGCCAGCAGCTTGAAGGACAGGGTGTCCGGCTACACCTTC	CASSLKDRVSGYTF
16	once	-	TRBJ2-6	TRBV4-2	TGTGCCAGCAGCCAAGGGGGCGCCTCTGGGGCCAACGTCCTGACTTTC	CASSQGGASGANVLTF